This TCR beta chain is drawn from a study of T cells in Graves' hyperthyroidism and ophthalmopathy. Study outcomes and limitations: Patients with ophthalmopathy were separated from those with stable hyperthyroidism by a 13 V-J model.

Investigators excluded patients with uncontrolled infection, other autoimmune disease, pregnancy or lactation. This sample holds PBMCs from about 10 ml fresh peripheral blood. CDR3 length equals 14 residues. CDR1 MDHEN and CDR2 SYDVKM come from the germline V gene. V was shortened by 5 bases and J by 1 base, with 11 bases between the two germline ends. This clonotype has a count of ten or more. The antigen is undetermined. The source material, RNA transcripts, was used to amplify TCR beta CDR3 regions. HTBI primers were employed in a first-round RT-PCR of the TCR CDR3. From the multiplex PCR reads, TCRdb called clonotypes with MiXCR, one entry per CDR3 protein. The sample has roughly 750,000 distinct CDR3 sequences, over 15% seen once.

Sequenced input: blood. The chain recombines TRBV28 with TRBJ2-5; perhaps TRBD2 as D (6 bases). The TCR was taken from a man between 18 and 29 years old with Graves' hyperthyroidism. CDR3 loop: CASSNGLSQETQYF. The CDR3 coding sequence is TGTGCCAGCAGTAATGGACTAAGCCAAGAGACCCAGTACTTC.